A selection of T cell receptor beta chains follows, all from one sample in a study of blood T cell repertoires in COVID-19. TCRdb's copy holds only in-frame clones and misses some; the assay was immunoSEQ multiplex PCR. Counted here are approximately 470,000 clones, roughly nine tenths occurring once; the ten biggest clones make up under 0.75%. The sample consisted of PBMCs or T cells enriched from blood (not recorded which). Receptors originate from a young woman who had recovered from COVID-19. CDR3s include the opening cysteine and the closing phenylalanine or tryptophan. Fields, in order: J gene, CDR3 length, V gene, D gene, clone size, CDR3 DNA, CDR3 protein. D genes are given only for firm matches. The size entry is marked missing in some rows and otherwise reads once, few, many or a size class.

J: TRBJ2-2; length: 13; V: TRBV28; D: .; size: .; DNA: TGTGCCAGTCTCCGGGGGGCGACCGGGGAGCTGTTTTTT; CDR3: CASLRGATGELFF
J: TRBJ1-2; length: 13; V: TRBV7-2; D: .; size: .; DNA: TGTGCCAGCAGCTTACGGGGGGACTATGGCTACACCTTC; CDR3: CASSLRGDYGYTF
J: TRBJ1-2; length: 17; V: TRBV4-1; D: .; size: .; DNA: TGCGCCAGCAGCCAAGTTCTGGGAGCCCACGCTAACTATGGCTACACCTTC; CDR3: CASSQVLGAHANYGYTF
J: TRBJ2-3; length: 18; V: TRBV6-2/TRBV6-3; D: .; size: once; DNA: TGTGCCAGCAGTTACCAACCCTTGATGGGGGGTATCACAGATACGCAGTATTTT; CDR3: CASSYQPLMGGITDTQYF
J: TRBJ1-6; length: 15; V: TRBV3-1/TRBV3-2; D: TRBD1; size: .; DNA: TGTGCCAGCAGCCACTTGGACAGGGGAGGTTCACCCCTCCACTTT; CDR3: CASSHLDRGGSPLHF
J: TRBJ1-2; length: 12; V: TRBV7-6; D: .; size: .; DNA: TGTGCCAGCAGCCCCCCATGGGGCGGCTACACCTTC; CDR3: CASSPPWGGYTF
J: TRBJ2-2; length: 15; V: TRBV5-4; D: .; size: .; DNA: TGTGCCAGCAGCTTGGATTTATCAGGGACCGGGGAGCTGTTTTTT; CDR3: CASSLDLSGTGELFF
J: TRBJ2-2; length: 13; V: TRBV11-2; D: .; size: .; DNA: TGTGCCGGGTCAGGTGCATTGAGCGGGGAGCTGTTTTTT; CDR3: CAGSGALSGELFF
J: TRBJ2-1; length: 19; V: TRBV4-1; D: TRBD2; size: .; DNA: TGCGCCAGCAGCCAGTCGCCTACATTAGCGGGGGGCCTTCGCAATGAGCAGTTCTTC; CDR3: CASSQSPTLAGGLRNEQFF
J: TRBJ1-1; length: 16; V: TRBV11-2; D: .; size: .; DNA: TGTGCCAGCAGCCCGTCATTAACAGTGATGAACACTGAAGCTTTCTTT; CDR3: CASSPSLTVMNTEAFF